Following are 27 T cell receptor beta chains from one sample sequenced in a study of immune evolution from preneoplasia to lung adenocarcinoma. The data were produced by immunoSEQ multiplex PCR, yet TCRdb's version contains in-frame clones alone and is incomplete. The sample has around 4,100 clones, about 91% seen once. Sequenced: FFPE lung adenocarcinoma in situ tissue. Every receptor here comes from a person between 60 and 79 years old with lung adenocarcinoma.

The V and J genes are TRBV9 and TRBJ1-5, with D perhaps TRBD1 (5 bases). CDR3 length: 15 amino acids. Trimming shortened V by 4 bases and J by 0 bases, and 11 bases separated the two germline ends. Germline CDR1 is SGDLS and CDR2 is YYNGEE. CDR3 bases: TGTGCCAGCAGCCAGACAGATAATAGCAATCAGCCCCAGCATTTT. This translates into CASSQTDNSNQPQHF.

The chain couples TRBV7-9 to TRBJ2-3, with TRBD2 matching 10 bases. Germline V gives CDR1 SEHNR, CDR2 FQNEAQ (reference sequence). There are 15 residues in the CDR3. Trimming cost V 5 bases and J 1 base; bases outside gene matches: 3. Written as DNA, the CDR3 is TGTGCCAGCAGCAGGACTAGCGGAGGCACAGATACGCAGTATTTT. Translated, it gives CASSRTSGGTDTQYF.

The gene calls are TRBV7-6 and TRBJ2-5; the D is unclear. The CDR3 extends over 13 amino acids. Germline V CDR1 and CDR2: SGHVS, FNYEAQ. V was shortened by 5 bases and J by 7 bases, with 14 bases between the two germline ends. The CDR3 region has the DNA TGTGCCAGCAGCGTGGACCGACACGGGACCCAGTACTTC. This gives the protein CASSVDRHGTQYF. The full variable domain, with the rest looked up from reference TRBV7-6 and TRBJ2-5, is GAGVSQSPRYKVTKRGQDVALRCDPISGHVSLYWYRQALGQGPEFLTYFNYEAQQDKSGLPNDRFSAERPEGSISTLTIQRTEQRDSAMYRCASSVDRHGTQYFGPGTRLLVL.

The gene calls are TRBV19 and TRBJ1-4; 7 bases are shared with TRBD1. This CDR3 has 14 amino acids. Germline V CDR1 and CDR2: LNHDA, SQIVND (reference sequence). V lost 6 bases and J lost 8; bases outside the gene matches: 9. CDR3 protein: CASSRSRGREKLFF. CDR3 DNA: TGTGCCAGTAGCCGGAGCAGGGGGAGAGAAAAACTGTTTTTT.

The chain recombines TRBV18 with TRBJ2-3, with 12 bases that match TRBD2. Germline trimming cut 6 bases from V and 5 bases from J; bases unmatched to any gene: 6. CDR1 and CDR2 from the germline V gene are KGHSH and LQKENI. The CDR3 is 15 residues long. CDR3 DNA sequence: TGTGCCAGCTCCCGGACTAGCGGGGTAGGAGATACGCAGTATTTT. Its protein is CASSRTSGVGDTQYF.

The V call is TRBV7-9, the J call TRBJ2-5, with 12 bases that match TRBD2. Trimming at V came to 4 bases and at J to 5 bases, leaving 5 bases not matched to a gene. Germline V gives CDR1 SEHNR, CDR2 FQNEAQ (reference sequence). The CDR3 extends over 15 amino acids. The CDR3 reads CASSSPTSGSETQYF. The CDR3 nucleotides are TGTGCCAGCAGCTCCCCGACTAGCGGGAGCGAGACCCAGTACTTC.

This clone appeared once. V usage is TRBV7-8 and J usage is TRBJ2-3, with D unclear. V lost 1 base and J lost 0, with 5 bases in between. Germline CDR1 and CDR2: SGHVS and FQNEAQ. The CDR3 has 14 amino acids. The CDR3 reads CASSLVMSTDTQYF. The CDR3 nucleotides are TGTGCCAGCAGCTTAGTTATGAGCACAGATACGCAGTATTTT.

Only one count was recorded for this clone. The chain employs TRBV16 and TRBJ2-7; D perhaps matches TRBD2 (5 bases). Germline CDR1 reads KGHSY; CDR2 reads FQNENV. The CDR3 runs 12 residues. The V end was cut by 4 bases, the J end by 7 bases, with 11 bases between. In DNA form, the CDR3 reads TGTGCCAGCAGCCGCACAGCGGTGGAGCAGTACTTC. It is translated as CASSRTAVEQYF.

The chain links TRBV7-9 to TRBJ2-7; D possibly uses TRBD1 or TRBD2 (5 bases each). The germline V and J ends were trimmed by 5 bases and 3 bases, with 14 bases remaining between them. CDR3 size: 14 residues. From germline, CDR1 is SEHNR and CDR2 FQNEAQ (reference sequence). CDR3: CASSRGRGVYEQYF. The CDR3 DNA is TGTGCCAGCAGCCGAGGCCGGGGCGTCTACGAGCAGTACTTC.

The count of this clone is one. The V and J genes are TRBV28 and TRBJ1-2; TRBD1 might be the D (6 bases). CDR3 size: 11 residues. Trimming removed 4 bases from V and 8 bases from J, with 8 bases in between. Looked up from germline, CDR1 is MDHEN and CDR2 is SYDVKM. The CDR3: CASSSGVGYTF. The CDR3 DNA is TGTGCCAGCAGTTCAGGGGTCGGCTACACCTTC.

The rearrangement uses TRBV5-1 and TRBJ2-2; D possibly corresponds to TRBD2 (5 bases). The CDR3 runs 16 residues. From germline, CDR1 is SGHRS and CDR2 YFSETQ. V lost 4 bases and J lost 4, with 17 bases in between. The CDR3 DNA sequence: TGCGCCAGCAGCCCCGGTTTTTGGACTTCCACCGGGGAGCTGTTTTTT. Its protein product is CASSPGFWTSTGELFF.

The chain combines TRBV28 with TRBJ1-2; D ambiguous. This CDR3 spans 13 amino acids. Trimming took off 7 bases at V and 8 bases at J, with 17 bases between the two ends. Germline CDR1 and CDR2: MDHEN and SYDVKM. CDR3 DNA sequence: TGTGCCAGCACCCTCAGAATTTCTAGCGGCTACACCTTC. Its protein is CASTLRISSGYTF.

This chain connects TRBV7-8 to TRBJ2-3; D is possibly TRBD2 (7 bases). Trimming pared 3 bases from V and 6 bases from J, leaving 10 bases between. The length of the CDR3 is 13 residues. Germline CDR1 reads SGHVS; CDR2 reads FQNEAQ. The CDR3 nucleotides are TGTGCCAGCAGCTTGGGGAGGGGGGATACGCAGTATTTT. It translates to CASSLGRGDTQYF.

V gene TRBV5-1 combines with J gene TRBJ1-1; 7 nucleotides match TRBD1. The CDR3 is 15 amino acids. The germline V gene has CDR1 SGHRS and CDR2 YFSETQ. The V and J ends lost 0 bases and 4 bases, in that order; junction bases with no gene match: 6. The DNA for the CDR3 is TGCGCCAGCAGCTTGGTATCCACAGGGGCCACTGAAGCTTTCTTT. Translated: CASSLVSTGATEAFF.

The chain combines TRBV7-2 with TRBJ2-1; no clear D gene. Germline V gene data show CDR1 as SGHTA and CDR2 as FQGNSA. The length of the CDR3 is 11 residues. The V end lost 1 base, the J end lost 9 bases, and 4 bases lay between the germline ends. CDR3 loop: CASSLGSEQFF. The CDR3 nucleotides are TGTGCCAGCAGCTTAGGGAGTGAGCAGTTCTTC. The full variable domain, with the rest looked up from reference TRBV7-2 and TRBJ2-1, is GAGVSQSPSNKVTEKGKDVELRCDPISGHTALYWYRQSLGQGLEFLIYFQGNSAPDKSGLPSDRFSAERTGGSVSTLTIQRTQQEDSAVYLCASSLGSEQFFGPGTRLTVL.

J is TRBJ1-2 and V is TRBV7-2; TRBD1 aligns across 8 bases. V shed 5 bases and J 4 bases; nucleotides not matched to a gene: 3. Per the germline V gene, CDR1 is SGHTA and CDR2 is FQGNSA. The CDR3 has 13 residues. DNA of the CDR3: TGTGCCAGCAGCCCGACAGGGGCCTATGGCTACACCTTC. It encodes CASSPTGAYGYTF. Supplemented by reference TRBV7-2 and TRBJ1-2, the full variable domain reads GAGVSQSPSNKVTEKGKDVELRCDPISGHTALYWYRQSLGQGLEFLIYFQGNSAPDKSGLPSDRFSAERTGGSVSTLTIQRTQQEDSAVYLCASSPTGAYGYTFGSGTRLTVV.

This clone has only a few counts. DNA for the CDR3: TGTGCCAGCAGCCCCTGGGTGGGTGGGAAGCTTCACGAGCAGTACTTC. It translates to CASSPWVGGKLHEQYF. V gene TRBV4-2 combines with J gene TRBJ2-7; D ambiguous. Trimming pared 4 bases from V and 5 bases from J, leaving 21 bases between. Per germline, CDR1 LGHNA and CDR2 YNFKEQ. There are 16 residues in the CDR3.

The genes are TRBV11-2 and TRBJ1-1, with 7 bases matching TRBD1. The CDR3 spans 15 residues. Trimming cost V 0 bases and J 4 bases; bases outside gene matches: 5. Germline values: CDR1 SGHAT, CDR2 FQNNGV. DNA of the CDR3: TGTGCCAGCAGCTTAGAGGGGACAGCTGGCACTGAAGCTTTCTTT. This gives the protein CASSLEGTAGTEAFF.

The sample holds one count of this clone. The chain is built from TRBV5-6 and TRBJ1-4, with D hard to call. Germline V gene lookup returns CDR1 SGHDT and CDR2 YYEEEE. The CDR3 is 13 residues long. The ends were cut back, 3 bases at V and 5 bases at J, with 8 bases in the middle. The CDR3: CASSSGRNEKLFF. The CDR3 DNA reads TGTGCCAGCAGCTCAGGCCGAAATGAAAAACTGTTTTTT.

The chain carries TRBV7-9 and TRBJ1-2, with 7 bases lining up with TRBD1. The CDR3 extends over 12 amino acids. CDR1 is SEHNR and CDR2 is FQNEAQ in the germline V gene (reference sequence). V gave up 5 bases and J gave up 9 bases; unmatched junction bases: 6. CDR3: CASSKDRDRYTF. The CDR3 DNA reads TGTGCCAGCAGCAAAGACAGGGACCGCTACACCTTC.

As DNA, the CDR3 is TGCGCCAGCAGCAGGACAGGAGACTACGAGCAGTACTTC. Protein: CASSRTGDYEQYF. This rearrangement joins TRBV5-1 to TRBJ2-7; TRBD1 matches 7 bases. Trimming took 4 bases from V and 3 from J; bases not matched to a gene: 4. Germline lookup yields CDR1 SGHRS and CDR2 YFSETQ. The CDR3 runs to 13 residues.

This clone was counted only a few times. This chain joins TRBV19 and TRBJ1-2; the match to TRBD1 covers 7 bases. CDR1 and CDR2 (germline): LNHDA, SQIVND (reference sequence). The ends lost 4 bases at V and 3 bases at J; junction bases unmatched: 5. CDR3 length: 14 amino acids. DNA for the CDR3: TGTGCCAGTAGTAAACGACAGGGTGACTATGGCTACACCTTC. It is translated as CASSKRQGDYGYTF. Full variable domain (remainder filled in from reference TRBV19 and TRBJ1-2): DGGITQSPKYLFRKEGQNVTLSCEQNLNHDAMYWYRQDPGQGLRLIYYSQIVNDFQKGDIAEGYSVSREKKESFPLTVTSAQKNPTAFYLCASSKRQGDYGYTFGSGTRLTVV.

This clone was counted a few times. This rearrangement joins TRBV20-1 to TRBJ1-1, with D hard to call. The CDR3 is 11 residues long. The germline V gene encodes CDR1 DFQATT and CDR2 SNEGSKA (reference sequence). Trimming pared 3 bases from V and 5 bases from J, leaving 7 bases between. The CDR3 DNA sequence: TGCAGTGCTAGCAGAGAAACTGAAGCTTTCTTT. Protein sequence: CSASRETEAFF.

J is TRBJ2-4 and V is TRBV2; D is unclear. The CDR3 is made up of 12 amino acids. Germline values: CDR1 SNHLY, CDR2 FYNNEI. V was trimmed by 6 bases and J by 8 bases, leaving 11 bases between them. The CDR3 here is CASRAFTDIQYF. CDR3 in DNA: TGTGCCAGCAGGGCTTTCACGGACATTCAGTACTTC.

The genes are TRBV27 and TRBJ2-7; TRBD2 agrees at 13 bases. Germline CDR1 reads MNHEY; CDR2 reads SMNVEV (reference sequence). The junction had 6 bases not matched to a gene; V was cut back by 1 base and J by 0 bases. The CDR3 runs 18 residues. In DNA form, the CDR3 reads TGTGCCAGCAGTTTATTTGGGACTAGCGGGATAAGCTCCTACGAGCAGTACTTC. Translation: CASSLFGTSGISSYEQYF.

DNA for the CDR3: TGTGCCAGTAGTAGGGCCCCGAACACTGAAGCTTTCTTT. This translates into CASSRAPNTEAFF. The V gene is TRBV19, the J gene TRBJ1-1, with D hard to call. The CDR3 is made up of 13 amino acids. Germline V gene lookup returns CDR1 LNHDA and CDR2 SQIVND (reference sequence). V lost 4 bases and J 1 base, leaving 7 bases between the germline ends.

This chain joins TRBV9 and TRBJ1-3; D gene ambiguous. The CDR3 is 15 residues long. V lost 2 bases and J lost 2, with 11 bases in between. CDR1 is SGDLS and CDR2 is YYNGEE in the germline V gene. CDR3 sequence: CASSVRETTGNTIYF. The CDR3 region has the DNA TGTGCCAGCAGCGTTAGGGAGACCACTGGAAACACCATATATTTT.